This T cell receptor (beta chain) was recorded in a study of cytomegalovirus exposure and HLA in healthy donors. Study results and limitations: The investigators catalogued 164 TCR beta chains as cytomegalovirus-associated. As a later analysis revealed, the rate of TCR association differed by HLA locus, with DRB1 most and HLA-C fewest. In a later analysis, at a false discovery rate of 0.05, 17,000 or so TCR beta sequences were associated with HLA alleles.

The PCR used 60 Vbeta and 13 Jbeta primers. Profiling relied on immunoSEQ multiplex PCR, and the TCRdb table lists in-frame clones only, not all of them. The sample includes about 140,000 clones, about 77% of them seen just once. As to this clone: The antigen is not known.

The CDR3 has 16 residues. From germline, CDR1 is GTSNPN and CDR2 SVGIG (reference sequence). Trimming left V 0 bases short and J 7 bases short, with 18 bases between. The genes are TRBV30 and TRBJ1-4; unclear D gene. Source material: PBMCs. The TCR sequence derives from a female donor in good health and CMV-seronegative. Here the CDR3 reads CAWSVRVGLTGEKLFF. The CDR3 region has the DNA TGTGCCTGGAGTGTACGGGTCGGCCTAACTGGTGAAAAACTGTTTTTT. Filled out from reference TRBV30 and TRBJ1-4, the complete variable domain reads SQTIHQWPATLVQPVGSPLSLECTVEGTSNPNLYWYRQAAGRGLQLLFYSVGIGQISSEVPQNLSASRPQDRQFILSSKKLLLSDSGFYLCAWSVRVGLTGEKLFFGSGTQLSVL.